The T cell receptor (beta chain) described here comes from a study of response to subunit inactivated influenza vaccine. MiXCR was run by TCRdb on the RT-PCR reads, yielding one entry per CDR3 protein. Of 700,000 to 800,000 distinct CDR3 sequences in the sample, about 18% were seen once. This CDR3 contains 15 residues. Looked up from germline, CDR1 is DFQATT and CDR2 is SNEGSKA (reference sequence). The V gene lost 5 bases and the J gene lost 5 bases, with 22 bases spanning the gap. This material consisted of PBMCs from blood, taken around 5 days after vaccination. The chain combines TRBV20-1 with TRBJ2-7, with D possibly being TRBD2 (5 bases). The clonotype was recovered from a middle-aged man who received an inactivated influenza vaccine. Written as DNA, the CDR3 is TGCAGTGCTCAAAACTTGGTGAGGGAGAGAAACGAGCAGTACTTC. Amino acid sequence: CSAQNLVRERNEQYF.